This T cell receptor beta chain was captured by sequencing in a study of shared clonotypes between healthy human individuals. Whole-study results and caveats: An expected dependence of interdonor clonotype sharing on sequencing depth was noted.

Remarks on this clone: The antigen remains unidentified.

The naive CD8 fraction comprised CD45RO-negative cells positively selected for CCR7 and excluded terminally differentiated effector memory CD45RA+ cells. Each of the donors was a healthy adult who was HIV-negative and had not had a recent acute infection or vaccination. Genomic DNA belonging to each subset was distributed in equal measure over several immunoSEQ plates. The data were produced by immunoSEQ multiplex PCR, yet TCRdb's version contains in-frame clones alone and is incomplete. The data contain under 2,000,000 clones, approximately 95% of them singletons. The sequencing sample was made of naive CD8+ T cells sorted from blood. The sequence was obtained from a man aged 18-30 years in good health.

CDR3 protein: CASRYRGPNEQYF. The CDR3 region has the DNA TGTGCCAGCAGGTACAGGGGGCCCAACGAGCAGTACTTC. This chain connects TRBV6-1 to TRBJ2-7; 9 bases match TRBD1. The J segment lost 5 bases and the V segment lost 6 bases, leaving 5 bases of the junction unmatched. This CDR3 region has 13 residues. Looked up from germline, CDR1 is MNHNS and CDR2 is SASEGT.